This TCR beta chain derives from a study of blood T cell repertoires in COVID-19. Study-level background: There were acute and convalescent COVID-19 samples, and they came from the United States, Italy and Spain.

The CDR3 contains 14 residues. Per germline, CDR1 SGHRS and CDR2 YFSETQ. The V gene lost 0 bases and the J gene lost 0 bases, with 3 bases spanning the gap. Authors' methods: From reference gene primer amplification, estimates of nucleated cell counts were derived. The method was immunoSEQ multiplex PCR; TCRdb's version includes in-frame clones alone and lacks a portion of them. V and J calls and clone size are copied from that table; D and trimming were computed from the DNA. The table includes 130,000 to 150,000 clones, approximately 87% detected once. The sequence came from a woman aged 45-65 years with active or convalescent COVID-19. V usage is TRBV5-1 and J usage is TRBJ1-4; D is uncertain. The sequenced material came from peripheral blood. The CDR3 DNA follows: TGCGCCAGCAGCTTGGGAGCAACTAATGAAAAACTGTTTTTT. Protein: CASSLGATNEKLFF.